This T cell receptor (beta chain) was identified in a study of blood T cell repertoires in COVID-19. As originally analysed: Quantification of nucleated cells was approximated via reference gene primer amplification. Data came from immunoSEQ multiplex PCR; TCRdb stores just in-frame clones and leaves some out. For V, J and clone size, that table is used; D and trimming come from the DNA. The repertoire includes nearly 200,000 clones, approximately 91% of them detected once, and 5% to 8% sits in the top ten. V dropped 7 bases and J dropped 8 bases, with 12 bases sitting between them. The CDR3 has 12 amino acids.

J is TRBJ2-1 and V is TRBV12-3 or TRBV12-4; perhaps TRBD1 as D (5 bases). The source is a woman aged 35 to 49 who had recovered from COVID-19. The sequenced sample was peripheral blood. DNA for the CDR3: TGTGCCAGCACCTACCAGGGCTATGAGCAGTTCTTC. The encoded protein is CASTYQGYEQFF.